This T cell receptor beta chain is drawn from a study of beta chain features in type 1 diabetes. Study-level information: In age, gender and cell yields, patients were similar to healthy donors.

Sequenced material consisted of expressed TCRB transcripts (all of the isolated RNA was reverse transcribed). Regulatory, naive and central memory T cell samples averaged approximately 3.4 million reads. Sequenced by immunoSEQ multiplex PCR; TCRdb stores in-frame clones only, minus some. The sample lists some 640,000 clones, 11% to 15% seen once, with less than 0.04% in the top ten. A single heparinised draw of roughly 0.11 L on average was taken per donor. V dropped 5 bases and J dropped 2; count of bases not matched to a gene: 4. This CDR3 is 13 amino acids long. Per germline, CDR1 SGHRS and CDR2 YFSETQ. The table lists this clone with a few counts. Its antigen is still unknown. General study findings and limits: When Type 1 diabetes patients were examined, their TCRB CDR3s proved moderately but significantly shorter in all four CD4+ subsets. Any PCR bias toward short templates would affect both groups alike.

The clonotype was recovered from a man aged 18 to 29 with type 1 diabetes. Specimen: naive CD4+ T cells from blood. The chain carries TRBV5-1 and TRBJ2-7, with TRBD1 identical over 7 bases. Here the CDR3 DNA reads TGCGCCAGCAGGGGACAGCCCCCCTACGAGCAGTACTTC. Its translation is CASRGQPPYEQYF.